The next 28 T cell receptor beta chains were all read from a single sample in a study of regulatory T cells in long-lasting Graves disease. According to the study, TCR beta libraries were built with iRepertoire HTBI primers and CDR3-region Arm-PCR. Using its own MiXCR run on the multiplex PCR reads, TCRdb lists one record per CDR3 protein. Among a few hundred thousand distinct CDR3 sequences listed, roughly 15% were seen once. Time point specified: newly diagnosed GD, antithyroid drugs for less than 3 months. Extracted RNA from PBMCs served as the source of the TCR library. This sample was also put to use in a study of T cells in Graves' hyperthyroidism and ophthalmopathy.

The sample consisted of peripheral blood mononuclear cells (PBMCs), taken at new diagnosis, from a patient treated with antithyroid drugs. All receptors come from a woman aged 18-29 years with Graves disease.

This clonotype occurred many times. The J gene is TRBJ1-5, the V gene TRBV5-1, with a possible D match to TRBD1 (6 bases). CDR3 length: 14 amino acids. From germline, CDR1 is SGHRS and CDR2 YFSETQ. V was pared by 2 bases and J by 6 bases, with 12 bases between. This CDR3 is CASSLQGNGQPQHF. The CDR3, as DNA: TGCGCCAGCAGCTTACAGGGTAATGGTCAGCCCCAGCATTTT.

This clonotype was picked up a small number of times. In DNA, the CDR3 is TGCAGTGCTAGAGATTTCGGGGGCGTGGGTAACACTGAAGCTTTCTTT. This sequence encodes CSARDFGGVGNTEAFF. This chain uses TRBV20-1 with TRBJ1-1; D is possibly TRBD1 (6 bases). CDR1 and CDR2 (germline): DFQATT, SNEGSKA (reference sequence). The CDR3 runs to 16 residues. The V end was cut by 0 bases, the J end by 2 bases, with 16 bases between.

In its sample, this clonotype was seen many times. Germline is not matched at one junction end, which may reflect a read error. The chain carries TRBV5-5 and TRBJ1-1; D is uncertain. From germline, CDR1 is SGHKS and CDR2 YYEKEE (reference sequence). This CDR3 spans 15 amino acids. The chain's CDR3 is CASSLASHMNTEAFF. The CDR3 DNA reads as TGCGCCAGCAGCTTGGCTAGCCACATGAACACTGAAGCTTTCTTT.

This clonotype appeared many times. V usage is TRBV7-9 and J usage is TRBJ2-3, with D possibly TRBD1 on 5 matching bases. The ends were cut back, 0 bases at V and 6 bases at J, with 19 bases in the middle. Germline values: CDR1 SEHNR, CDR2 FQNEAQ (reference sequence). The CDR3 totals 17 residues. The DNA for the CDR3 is TGTGCCAGCAGCTTAGCGCTCTCAGGGATTGGTTTGGATACGCAGTATTTT. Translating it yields CASSLALSGIGLDTQYF.

The CDR3 DNA reads TGTGCCAGCGTTCCCAGGGGAGTCCAGGGGGCAGATACGCAGTATTTT. It codes for CASVPRGVQGADTQYF. This chain joins TRBV6-1 and TRBJ2-3; 7 positions match TRBD1. CDR1 is MNHNS and CDR2 is SASEGT in the germline V gene. The CDR3 runs to 16 residues. V was clipped by 8 bases and J by 4 bases; unmatched bases: 15.

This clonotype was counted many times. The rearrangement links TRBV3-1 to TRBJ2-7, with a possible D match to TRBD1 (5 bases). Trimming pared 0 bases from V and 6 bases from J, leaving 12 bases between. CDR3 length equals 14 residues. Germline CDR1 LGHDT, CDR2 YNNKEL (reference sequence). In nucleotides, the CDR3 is TGTGCCAGCAGCCAAGATCGCAGGGCGAGCGAGCAGTACTTC. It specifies CASSQDRRASEQYF.

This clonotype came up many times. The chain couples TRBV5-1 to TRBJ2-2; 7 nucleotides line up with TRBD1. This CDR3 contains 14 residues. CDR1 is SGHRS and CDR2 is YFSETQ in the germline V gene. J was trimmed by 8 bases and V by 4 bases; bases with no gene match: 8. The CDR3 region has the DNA TGCGCCAGCAGCCTGACGACAGGGTCGGGGGAGCTGTTTTTT. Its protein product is CASSLTTGSGELFF.

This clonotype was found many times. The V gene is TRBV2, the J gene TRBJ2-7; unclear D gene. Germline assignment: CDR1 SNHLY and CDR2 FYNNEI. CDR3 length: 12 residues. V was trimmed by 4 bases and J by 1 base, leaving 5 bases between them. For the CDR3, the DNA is TGTGCCAGCAGTGGTATTTCCTACGAGCAGTACTTC. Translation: CASSGISYEQYF.

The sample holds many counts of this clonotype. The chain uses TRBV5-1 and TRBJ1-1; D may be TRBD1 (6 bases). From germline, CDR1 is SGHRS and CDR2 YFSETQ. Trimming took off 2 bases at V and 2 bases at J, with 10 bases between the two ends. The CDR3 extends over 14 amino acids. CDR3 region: CASSFKGQNTEAFF. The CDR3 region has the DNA TGCGCCAGCAGCTTTAAGGGACAAAACACTGAAGCTTTCTTT. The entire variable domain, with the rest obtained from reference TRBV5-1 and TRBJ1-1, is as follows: KAGVTQTPRYLIKTRGQQVTLSCSPISGHRSVSWYQQTPGQGLQFLFEYFSETQRNKGNFPGRFSGRQFSNSRSEMNVSTLELGDSALYLCASSFKGQNTEAFFGQGTRLTVV.

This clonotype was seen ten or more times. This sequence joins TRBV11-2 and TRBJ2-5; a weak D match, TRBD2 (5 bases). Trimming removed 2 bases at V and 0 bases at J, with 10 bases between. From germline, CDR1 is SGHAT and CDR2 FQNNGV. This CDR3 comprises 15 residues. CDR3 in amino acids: CASSLLSSHQETQYF. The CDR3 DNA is TGTGCCAGCAGCTTATTGTCTAGCCACCAAGAGACCCAGTACTTC.

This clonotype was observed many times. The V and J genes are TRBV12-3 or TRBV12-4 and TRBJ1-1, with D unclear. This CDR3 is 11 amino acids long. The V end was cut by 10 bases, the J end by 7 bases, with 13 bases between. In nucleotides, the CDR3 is TGTGCCATAAAATGGAGGTTTGAAGCTTTCTTT. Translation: CAIKWRFEAFF.

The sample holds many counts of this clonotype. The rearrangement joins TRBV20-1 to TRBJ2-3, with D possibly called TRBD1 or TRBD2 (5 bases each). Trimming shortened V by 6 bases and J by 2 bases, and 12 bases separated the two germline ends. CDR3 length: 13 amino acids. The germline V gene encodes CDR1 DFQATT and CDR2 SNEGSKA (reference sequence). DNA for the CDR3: TGCAGTGCGAGGGGAGTTACCACAGATACGCAGTATTTT. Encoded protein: CSARGVTTDTQYF.

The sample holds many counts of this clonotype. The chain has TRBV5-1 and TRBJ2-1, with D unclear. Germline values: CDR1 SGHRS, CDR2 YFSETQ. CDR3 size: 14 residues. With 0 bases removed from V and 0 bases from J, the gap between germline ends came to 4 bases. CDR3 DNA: TGCGCCAGCAGCTTGGAACTCTCCTACAATGAGCAGTTCTTC. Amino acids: CASSLELSYNEQFF.

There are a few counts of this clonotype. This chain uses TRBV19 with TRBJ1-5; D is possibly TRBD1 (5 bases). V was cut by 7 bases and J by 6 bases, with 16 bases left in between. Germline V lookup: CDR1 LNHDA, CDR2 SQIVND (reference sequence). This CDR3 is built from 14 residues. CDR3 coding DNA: TGTGCCAGTACCCCTGACAGATTCGGTCAGCCCCAGCATTTT. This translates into CASTPDRFGQPQHF.

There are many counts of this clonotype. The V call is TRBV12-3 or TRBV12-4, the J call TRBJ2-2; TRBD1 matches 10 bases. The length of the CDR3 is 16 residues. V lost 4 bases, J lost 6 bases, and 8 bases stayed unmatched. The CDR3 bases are TGTGCCAGCAGTTGGACAGGGGGAGCCCGTTCCGGGGAGCTGTTTTTT. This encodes CASSWTGGARSGELFF.

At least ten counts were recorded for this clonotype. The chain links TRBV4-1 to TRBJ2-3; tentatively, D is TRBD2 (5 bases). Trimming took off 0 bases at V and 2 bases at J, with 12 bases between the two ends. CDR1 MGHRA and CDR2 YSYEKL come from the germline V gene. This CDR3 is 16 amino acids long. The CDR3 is CASSQEGAAFTDTQYF. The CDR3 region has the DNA TGCGCCAGCAGCCAAGAGGGAGCGGCCTTCACAGATACGCAGTATTTT.

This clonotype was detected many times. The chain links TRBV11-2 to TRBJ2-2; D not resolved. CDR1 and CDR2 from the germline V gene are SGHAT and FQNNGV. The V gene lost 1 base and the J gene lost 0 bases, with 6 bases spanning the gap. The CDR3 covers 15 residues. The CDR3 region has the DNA TGTGCCAGCAGCTTAGGGTTCGCGAACACCGGGGAGCTGTTTTTT. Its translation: CASSLGFANTGELFF.

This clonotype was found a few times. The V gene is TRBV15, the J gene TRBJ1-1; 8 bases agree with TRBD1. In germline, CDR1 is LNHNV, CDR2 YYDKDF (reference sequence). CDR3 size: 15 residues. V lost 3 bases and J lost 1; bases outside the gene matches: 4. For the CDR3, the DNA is TGTGCCACCAGCAGGGACAGGGCAAGGAACACTGAAGCTTTCTTT. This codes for CATSRDRARNTEAFF.

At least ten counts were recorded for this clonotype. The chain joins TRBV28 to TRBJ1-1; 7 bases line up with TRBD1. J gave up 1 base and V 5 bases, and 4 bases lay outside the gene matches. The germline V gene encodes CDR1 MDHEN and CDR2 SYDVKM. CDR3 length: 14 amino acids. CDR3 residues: CASSLRTGNTEAFF. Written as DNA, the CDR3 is TGTGCCAGCAGTCTTAGGACAGGGAACACTGAAGCTTTCTTT.

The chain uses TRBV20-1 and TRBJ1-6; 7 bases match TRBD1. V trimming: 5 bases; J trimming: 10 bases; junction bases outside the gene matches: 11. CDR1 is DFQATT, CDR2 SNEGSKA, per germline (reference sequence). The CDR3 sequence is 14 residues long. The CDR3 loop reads CSALSTGKESPLHF. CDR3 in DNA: TGCAGTGCTCTATCGACAGGGAAGGAGTCACCCCTCCACTTT.

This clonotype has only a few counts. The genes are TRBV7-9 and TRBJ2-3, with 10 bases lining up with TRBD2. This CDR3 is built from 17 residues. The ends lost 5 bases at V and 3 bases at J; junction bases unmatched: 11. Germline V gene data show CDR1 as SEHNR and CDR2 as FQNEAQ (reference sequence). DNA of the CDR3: TGTGCCAGCAGCCTCGTTAGCGGGGGGTTGTCTACAGATACGCAGTATTTT. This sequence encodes CASSLVSGGLSTDTQYF. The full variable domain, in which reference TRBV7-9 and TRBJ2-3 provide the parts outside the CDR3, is DTGVSQNPRHKITKRGQNVTFRCDPISEHNRLYWYRQTLGQGPEFLTYFQNEAQLEKSRLLSDRFSAERPKGSFSTLEIQRTEQGDSAMYLCASSLVSGGLSTDTQYFGPGTRLTVL.

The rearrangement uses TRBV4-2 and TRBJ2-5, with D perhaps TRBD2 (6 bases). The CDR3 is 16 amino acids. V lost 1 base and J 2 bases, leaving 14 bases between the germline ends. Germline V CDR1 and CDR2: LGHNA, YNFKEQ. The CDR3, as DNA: TGTGCCAGCAGCCAAGGGGTAGCGGAGCATCAAGAGACCCAGTACTTC. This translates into CASSQGVAEHQETQYF.

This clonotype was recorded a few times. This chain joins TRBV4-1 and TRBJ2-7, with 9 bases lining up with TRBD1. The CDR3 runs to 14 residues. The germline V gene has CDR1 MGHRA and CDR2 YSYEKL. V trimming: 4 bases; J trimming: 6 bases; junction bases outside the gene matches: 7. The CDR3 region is CASSPNRGLAEQYF. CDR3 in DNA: TGCGCCAGCAGCCCAAACAGGGGGCTGGCCGAGCAGTACTTC.

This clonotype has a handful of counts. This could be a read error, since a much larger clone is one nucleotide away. This CDR3 reads CASRDYNEQFF. CDR3 DNA: TGTGCCAGCAGGGACTACAATGAGCAGTTCTTC. The genes are TRBV28 and TRBJ2-1; D gene uncertain. The V end was cut by 6 bases, the J end by 3 bases, with 3 bases between. CDR3 length: 11 residues. Germline loops: CDR1 MDHEN, CDR2 SYDVKM.

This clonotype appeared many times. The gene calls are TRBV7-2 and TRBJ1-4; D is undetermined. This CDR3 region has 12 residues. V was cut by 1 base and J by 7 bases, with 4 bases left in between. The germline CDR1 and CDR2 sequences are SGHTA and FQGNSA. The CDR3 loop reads CASSLVGEKLFF. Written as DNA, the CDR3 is TGTGCCAGCAGCTTAGTAGGTGAAAAACTGTTTTTT.

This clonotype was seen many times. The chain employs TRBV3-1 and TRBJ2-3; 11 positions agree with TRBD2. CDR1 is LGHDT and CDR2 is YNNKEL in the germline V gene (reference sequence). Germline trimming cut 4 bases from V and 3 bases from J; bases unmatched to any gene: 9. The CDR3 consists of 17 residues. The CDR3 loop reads CASSPFSVAGGTDTQYF. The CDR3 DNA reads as TGTGCCAGCAGCCCGTTCTCGGTAGCGGGAGGGACAGATACGCAGTATTTT.

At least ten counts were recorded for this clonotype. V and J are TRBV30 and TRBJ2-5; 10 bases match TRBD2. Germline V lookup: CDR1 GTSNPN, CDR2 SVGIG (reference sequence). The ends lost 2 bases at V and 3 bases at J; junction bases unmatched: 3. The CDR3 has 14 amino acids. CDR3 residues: CAWSRGLAEETQYF. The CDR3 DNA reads TGTGCCTGGAGTCGCGGACTAGCGGAAGAGACCCAGTACTTC. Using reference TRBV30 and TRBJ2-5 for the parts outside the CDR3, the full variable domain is SQTIHQWPATLVQPVGSPLSLECTVEGTSNPNLYWYRQAAGRGLQLLFYSVGIGQISSEVPQNLSASRPQDRQFILSSKKLLLSDSGFYLCAWSRGLAEETQYFGPGTRLLVL.

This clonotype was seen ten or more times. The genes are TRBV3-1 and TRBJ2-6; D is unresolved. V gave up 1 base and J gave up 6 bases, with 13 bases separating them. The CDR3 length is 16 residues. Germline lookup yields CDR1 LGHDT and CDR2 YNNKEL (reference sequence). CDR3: CASSQGWTASANVLTF. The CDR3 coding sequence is TGTGCCAGCAGCCAAGGATGGACGGCGTCGGCCAACGTCCTGACTTTC.